A single sample gave rise to the 22 T cell receptor beta chains below, sequenced in a study of early T cells in non-severe SARS-CoV-2 infection. In TCRdb, the 5' RACE reads were re-called with MiXCR into one record per CDR3 protein. The data contain some 87,000 distinct CDR3 sequences, roughly an eighth of them singletons. The sample consisted of whole blood. These receptors originate from an adult who was a healthcare worker with PCR-confirmed SARS-CoV-2 infection or an uninfected control (not recorded which).

This clonotype came up many times. The chain is built from TRBV11-2 and TRBJ1-2, with D maybe TRBD1 (6 bases). CDR3 length equals 12 residues. From germline, CDR1 is SGHAT and CDR2 FQNNGV. The V end was cut by 6 bases, the J end by 2 bases, with 7 bases between. CDR3 sequence: CASSQGNYGYTF. The DNA for the CDR3 is TGTGCCAGCAGTCAGGGGAACTATGGCTACACCTTC.

V usage is TRBV5-1 and J usage is TRBJ1-1, with a possible D match to TRBD1 (6 bases). From germline, CDR1 is SGHRS and CDR2 YFSETQ. V was cut by 4 bases and J by 5 bases, with 15 bases left in between. This CDR3 is 14 amino acids long. The CDR3 loop is CASSLRDILTEAFF. The DNA of the CDR3 is TGCGCCAGCAGCCTCCGGGACATATTGACTGAAGCTTTCTTT.

This clonotype has only a few counts. The rearrangement uses TRBV29-1 and TRBJ1-1; the D gene is possibly TRBD1 (5 bases). This CDR3 is built from 12 residues. Germline CDR1 reads SQVTM; CDR2 reads ANQGSEA. Deletions cut 6 bases from V and 0 bases from J, with 8 bases between. CDR3 loop: CSVVQVNTEAFF. For the CDR3, the DNA is TGCAGCGTGGTACAGGTGAACACTGAAGCTTTCTTT.

This rearrangement joins TRBV20-1 to TRBJ2-5; the D gene is possibly TRBD2 (6 bases). V dropped 3 bases and J dropped 5 bases, with 16 bases sitting between them. The CDR3 runs to 14 residues. Germline-derived CDR1 and CDR2 are DFQATT and SNEGSKA (reference sequence). CDR3 coding DNA: TGCAGTGCTAGTCCCCTGGTTCGGGGGGAGACCCAGTACTTC. Its translation is CSASPLVRGETQYF.

This clonotype was seen more than once but under ten times. This rearrangement joins TRBV6-4 to TRBJ2-1; tentative D call: TRBD2 (5 bases). Germline V gene sequence: CDR1 MRHNA, CDR2 SNTAGT. The V end was cut by 2 bases, the J end by 8 bases, with 10 bases between. The CDR3 length is 13 residues. CDR3 sequence: CASSDRELDEQFF. The CDR3 coding sequence is TGTGCCAGCAGTGACAGGGAGCTCGATGAGCAGTTCTTC.

This clonotype has a count of ten or more. J is TRBJ2-1 and V is TRBV19; a possible D gene is TRBD2 (6 bases). CDR3 length: 15 residues. Germline V gives CDR1 LNHDA, CDR2 SQIVND (reference sequence). The germline V and J ends were trimmed by 0 bases and 5 bases, with 11 bases remaining between them. Here the CDR3 reads CASSIDTSPDNEQFF. CDR3 nucleotides: TGTGCCAGTAGTATAGATACTAGCCCAGACAATGAGCAGTTCTTC.

This clonotype was picked up many times. The chain recombines TRBV27 with TRBJ1-6; D is unclear. V dropped 5 bases and J dropped 7 bases, with 9 bases sitting between them. The CDR3 covers 13 residues. Germline V gives CDR1 MNHEY, CDR2 SMNVEV (reference sequence). Here the CDR3 reads CASSTKQNSPLHF. The CDR3 bases are TGTGCCAGCAGTACCAAACAGAATTCACCCCTCCACTTT.

This clonotype has a handful of counts. The chain combines TRBV11-2 with TRBJ2-1; D remains unclear. Trimming removed 3 bases from V and 4 bases from J, with 7 bases in between. Looked up from germline, CDR1 is SGHAT and CDR2 is FQNNGV. This CDR3 has 13 residues. CDR3 DNA sequence: TGTGCCAGCAGCTTCTTGTTTTACAATGAGCAGTTCTTC. Its protein product is CASSFLFYNEQFF.

This clonotype was seen a few times. V usage is TRBV18 and J usage is TRBJ1-5; 9 nucleotides match TRBD1. CDR1 is KGHSH and CDR2 is LQKENI in the germline V gene. The junction had 3 bases not matched to a gene; V was cut back by 6 bases and J by 6 bases. The CDR3 is 13 residues long. The CDR3 loop reads CASSTDRGQPQHF. The CDR3 nucleotides read TGTGCCAGCTCGACGGACAGGGGTCAGCCCCAGCATTTT.

The sample holds many counts of this clonotype. This chain links TRBV10-3 with TRBJ2-3; TRBD2 matches 9 bases. The CDR3 runs 17 residues. Germline trimming cut 2 bases from V and 4 bases from J; bases unmatched to any gene: 10. Germline lookup yields CDR1 ENHRY and CDR2 SYGVKD. CDR3 DNA: TGTGCCATCAGTGAGACGCCCGGAGCGGGGGGCCCAGATACGCAGTATTTT. Its translation: CAISETPGAGGPDTQYF.

The chain links TRBV20-1 to TRBJ1-5; 9 nucleotides align to TRBD1. After removal of 6 bases from V and 6 bases from J, the junction contained 3 bases not matched to a gene. The germline V gene has CDR1 DFQATT and CDR2 SNEGSKA (reference sequence). The length of the CDR3 is 12 residues. In DNA, the CDR3 is TGCAGTGCGAGACAGGGGGGTCAGCCCCAGCATTTT. Amino acid sequence: CSARQGGQPQHF.

This clonotype was seen more than once but under ten times. The chain combines TRBV9 with TRBJ2-1, with D possibly TRBD1 on 7 matching bases. The CDR3 runs to 11 residues. The germline CDR1 and CDR2 sequences are SGDLS and YYNGEE. V dropped 7 bases and J dropped 10 bases, with 12 bases sitting between them. CDR3 in DNA: TGTGCCAGCGGAGGGGGCCCGGAGCAGTTCTTC. Translating it yields CASGGGPEQFF.

The CDR3, as DNA: TGTGCCAGCAGCCCCGGGACTAGCGGAACCTACTACGAGCAGTACTTC. Its translation: CASSPGTSGTYYEQYF. This sequence joins TRBV13 and TRBJ2-7, with 11 bases aligning to TRBD2. V shed 5 bases, J shed 3 bases, and the junction held 9 bases outside the gene matches. Germline CDR1 is PRHDT and CDR2 is FYEKMQ (reference sequence). This CDR3 has 16 amino acids. The whole variable domain, remainder taken from reference TRBV13 and TRBJ2-7, is AAGVIQSPRHLIKEKRETATLKCYPIPRHDTVYWYQQGPGQDPQFLISFYEKMQSDKGSIPDRFSAQQFSDYHSELNMSSLELGDSALYFCASSPGTSGTYYEQYFGPGTRLTVT.

The V gene is TRBV7-2, the J gene TRBJ1-6; D gene uncertain. Trimming pared 2 bases from V and 7 bases from J, leaving 12 bases between. Germline V gene data show CDR1 as SGHTA and CDR2 as FQGNSA. The CDR3 has 15 amino acids. For the CDR3, the DNA is TGTGCCAGCAGCTTAAATGGGCCCTCGAATTCACCCCTCCACTTT. It is translated as CASSLNGPSNSPLHF.

This clonotype was seen ten or more times. The chain uses TRBV29-1 and TRBJ2-1; the D gene is possibly TRBD1 (6 bases). Trimming pared 4 bases from V and 2 bases from J, leaving 15 bases between. The CDR3 length is 15 residues. Germline V gives CDR1 SQVTM, CDR2 ANQGSEA. CDR3 in amino acids: CSVVLGTKTYNEQFF. The DNA of the CDR3 is TGCAGCGTTGTTCTGGGGACAAAGACCTACAATGAGCAGTTCTTC.

The V call is TRBV29-1, the J call TRBJ1-2, with D possibly matching TRBD1 (6 bases). The CDR3 sequence is 16 residues long. V was clipped by 3 bases and J by 5 bases, with 22 bases between them. Germline values: CDR1 SQVTM, CDR2 ANQGSEA. The CDR3 here is CSVDAQARLRGYGYTF. The CDR3 DNA reads as TGCAGCGTTGACGCCCAGGCCCGGCTGAGGGGGTATGGCTACACCTTC.

A few counts support this clonotype. V gene TRBV29-1 combines with J gene TRBJ2-7; possibly TRBD1 or TRBD2 for D (5 bases each). The CDR3 covers 12 residues. Germline assignment: CDR1 SQVTM and CDR2 ANQGSEA. Trimming shortened V by 4 bases and J by 3 bases, and 10 bases separated the two germline ends. The DNA of the CDR3 is TGCAGCGTTGTGGGGGTTAGCTACGAGCAGTACTTC. This codes for CSVVGVSYEQYF.

Ten or more counts support this clonotype. The chain's CDR3 is CASSLDSGANVLTF. As DNA, the CDR3 is TGTGCCAGCAGCTTAGACTCTGGGGCCAACGTCCTGACTTTC. The chain couples TRBV7-2 to TRBJ2-6, with no clear D. The CDR3 runs 14 residues. V was clipped by 1 base and J by 0 bases, with 1 base between them. CDR1 SGHTA and CDR2 FQGNSA come from the germline V gene.

This clonotype was seen repeatedly, ten times or more. V usage is TRBV7-6 and J usage is TRBJ2-1; no clear D gene. Germline CDR1 is SGHVS and CDR2 is FNYEAQ. CDR3 length: 11 residues. Trimming pared 5 bases from V and 5 bases from J, leaving 4 bases between. CDR3 in DNA: TGTGCCAGCAGCAGAGACAATGAGCAGTTCTTC. It encodes CASSRDNEQFF.

This clonotype has at least ten counts. The chain has TRBV29-1 and TRBJ1-1; tentatively, D is TRBD1 (6 bases). The CDR3 spans 12 residues. V lost 5 bases and J 5 bases, leaving 12 bases between the germline ends. CDR1 SQVTM and CDR2 ANQGSEA come from the germline V gene. CDR3 loop: CSVTTGLTEAFF. Here the CDR3 DNA reads TGCAGCGTTACCACAGGGTTGACTGAAGCTTTCTTT. The whole variable domain, filled in from reference TRBV29-1 and TRBJ1-1, reads SAVISQKPSRDICQRGTSLTIQCQVDSQVTMMFWYRQQPGQSLTLIATANQGSEATYESGFVIDKFPISRPNLTFSTLTVSNMSPEDSSIYLCSVTTGLTEAFFGQGTRLTVV.

This clonotype was counted ten times or more. The chain uses TRBV12-3 or TRBV12-4 and TRBJ1-2; D call uncertain. This CDR3 is 14 amino acids long. Trimming took off 0 bases at V and 4 bases at J, with 9 bases between the two ends. The CDR3 nucleotides read TGTGCCAGCAGTTTAGCGCTAACGGGCTATGGCTACACCTTC. Protein: CASSLALTGYGYTF.

This clonotype was found many times. The gene calls are TRBV29-1 and TRBJ2-5, with D unresolved. Trimming pared 7 bases from V and 5 bases from J, leaving 14 bases between. This CDR3 comprises 12 residues. The germline CDR1 and CDR2 sequences are SQVTM and ANQGSEA. This chain's CDR3 is CSASVGMETQYF. CDR3 coding DNA: TGCAGCGCCAGTGTAGGAATGGAGACCCAGTACTTC.